The 28 T cell receptor beta chains below come from one sample, sequenced in a study of blood T cells in healthy people across ages (dated by TCRdb to between 2015 and 2016). Libraries were built with 5' RACE. The sequencing machine was an Illumina HiSeq 2500. A second about 7 to 12 cycle PCR used a sample-barcoded 5' primer and a J-beta primer mix. The public reads were reprocessed in TCRdb via fastp at Q25 and MiXCR, keeping in-frame beta chains. Every entry covers one CDR3 protein and lists the most common genes and DNA from its rows. The sample table shows about 1,800,000 distinct CDR3 sequences, and 28% are seen once. 6.5% to 8.5% of the sample is taken by the ten largest. The sample consisted of blood. The receptors stem from a woman aged 25 to 39 in good health.

This clonotype was recorded at least ten times. V and J are TRBV6-5 and TRBJ2-5; 11 positions agree with TRBD2. The germline gives CDR1 MNHEY, CDR2 SVGAGI. With 5 bases clipped from V and 1 base from J, the junction kept 6 bases outside the gene matches. The CDR3 covers 16 residues. CDR3 nucleotide sequence: TGTGCCAGCAGTCCTCCAACTAGCGGGGGCCAAGAGACCCAGTACTTC. It codes for CASSPPTSGGQETQYF.

Worth noting for this clonotype: This sequence may be a read error, since a much larger clone differs from it by one base. The CDR3 bases are TGCGCCAGCAGCCGAGATCCCTGGACAGGATTCTCCTACGAGCAGTACTTC. Translating it yields CASSRDPWTGFSYEQYF. This chain links TRBV4-1 with TRBJ2-7, with 7 positions matching TRBD1. This CDR3 is 17 amino acids long. Germline CDR1 and CDR2: MGHRA and YSYEKL. V shed 4 bases, J shed 0 bases, and the junction held 12 bases outside the gene matches.

A note on this clonotype: The junction and the germline gene differ at one end; a read error may be behind it. The V call is TRBV10-1, the J call TRBJ2-3, with D maybe TRBD1 (5 bases). Germline assignment: CDR1 WNHNN and CDR2 SYGVQD (reference sequence). CDR3 size: 15 residues. CDR3 sequence reads: CAGSVAGRSIDTQYF. The CDR3 DNA reads as TGCGCCGGCAGTGTAGCAGGGCGCAGTATAGATACGCAGTATTTT.

This clonotype occurred many times. This chain links TRBV4-3 with TRBJ1-2; tentative D call: TRBD1 (6 bases). Germline V lookup: CDR1 LGHNA, CDR2 YSLEER. The V end lost 1 base, the J end lost 5 bases, and 11 bases lay between the germline ends. This CDR3 has 14 residues. The DNA for the CDR3 is TGCGCCAGCAGCCAAGCAGGGCAGGGGTATGGCTACACCTTC. Translation: CASSQAGQGYGYTF.

The sample holds a few counts of this clonotype. V usage is TRBV28 and J usage is TRBJ1-1, with TRBD1 matching 8 bases. The CDR3 length is 16 residues. With 5 bases clipped from V and 0 bases from J, the junction kept 8 bases outside the gene matches. Germline CDR1 is MDHEN and CDR2 is SYDVKM. The CDR3 region has the DNA TGTGCCAGCAGTATACTAGGACAGGGACTGAACACTGAAGCTTTCTTT. Amino acids: CASSILGQGLNTEAFF.

Concerning this clonotype itself: A read error may explain this, as a much larger clone is one base away. The rearrangement joins TRBV5-1 to TRBJ2-5, with 8 positions matching TRBD2. J was trimmed by 4 bases and V by 4 bases; bases with no gene match: 12. This CDR3 is built from 16 residues. From germline, CDR1 is SGHRS and CDR2 YFSETQ. CDR3 in DNA: TGCGCCAGCAGCCCGGGAGGGGCGGCCATACGAGAGACCCAGTACTTC. Translating gives CASSPGGAAIRETQYF.

This clonotype turned up a few times. The chain couples TRBV28 to TRBJ1-1, with D unclear. Deletions cut 5 bases from V and 6 bases from J, with 13 bases between. Germline assignment: CDR1 MDHEN and CDR2 SYDVKM. There are 13 residues in the CDR3. This CDR3 is CASSILDTPEAFF. Here the CDR3 DNA reads TGTGCCAGCAGTATACTAGACACCCCTGAAGCTTTCTTT.

This clonotype was found a few times. V gene TRBV5-1 combines with J gene TRBJ2-6; TRBD1 matches at 9 bases. The V and J ends lost 4 bases and 9 bases, in that order; junction bases with no gene match: 14. CDR1 is SGHRS, CDR2 YFSETQ, per germline. This CDR3 is 17 amino acids long. The CDR3 DNA reads as TGCGCCAGCAGCCCCCGGACAGGGGAGCTGGGAGGCAACGTCCTGACTTTC. This encodes CASSPRTGELGGNVLTF.

This clonotype has only a few counts. A single base separates this from a much larger clone, so it may be a read error. This chain connects TRBV7-2 to TRBJ2-1; no reliable D call. The CDR3 extends over 14 amino acids. V lost 3 bases and J lost 0, with 6 bases in between. Germline V gene sequence: CDR1 SGHTA, CDR2 FQGNSA. CDR3 sequence reads: CASSFEDSYNEQFF. The CDR3 bases are TGTGCCAGCAGCTTTGAGGACTCCTACAATGAGCAGTTCTTC.

This clonotype was seen more than once but under ten times. The rearrangement joins TRBV18 to TRBJ2-7; TRBD1 matches at 9 bases. Germline CDR1 and CDR2: KGHSH and LQKENI. Losses at the gene ends were 1 base for V and 5 bases for J; bases not matched to a gene: 6. This CDR3 has 15 residues. Here the CDR3 reads CASSPLGQGINEQYF. Here the CDR3 DNA reads TGTGCCAGCTCACCACTGGGACAGGGAATCAACGAGCAGTACTTC.

The chain is built from TRBV5-1 and TRBJ2-5; perhaps TRBD1 as D (6 bases). The J call may be mistaken, given a closer DNA end match to TRBJ2-7. CDR3 size: 14 residues. The germline V gene encodes CDR1 SGHRS and CDR2 YFSETQ. The CDR3 sequence: CASSTETGPYEQYF. CDR3 sequence (DNA): TGCGCCAGCAGCACCGAGACAGGTCCCTACGAGCAGTACTTC.

V and J are TRBV27 and TRBJ2-3, with 7 bases fitting TRBD2. This CDR3 contains 13 residues. CDR1 is MNHEY and CDR2 is SMNVEV in the germline V gene (reference sequence). V dropped 8 bases and J dropped 7; count of bases not matched to a gene: 9. CDR3 in amino acids: CASGRKGLNTQYF. The CDR3, as DNA: TGTGCCAGCGGCCGTAAGGGACTAAATACGCAGTATTTT.

This clonotype turned up a few times. The chain recombines TRBV4-2 with TRBJ2-1, with D perhaps TRBD2 (7 bases). The germline V gene has CDR1 LGHNA and CDR2 YNFKEQ. This CDR3 region has 16 residues. Trimming pared 0 bases from V and 10 bases from J, leaving 19 bases between. The CDR3 region has the DNA TGTGCCAGCAGCCAAGAGAATCCGGGGGGCCATGAGGAGCAGTTCTTC. The encoded protein is CASSQENPGGHEEQFF.

This clonotype was observed at least ten times. V usage is TRBV9 and J usage is TRBJ2-5; D gene uncertain. Per germline, CDR1 SGDLS and CDR2 YYNGEE. CDR3 length equals 12 residues. Deletions cut 3 bases from V and 11 bases from J, with 14 bases between. The CDR3 reads CASSGPGIEQYF. The CDR3 region has the DNA TGTGCCAGCAGCGGGCCGGGTATTGAGCAGTACTTC.

The chain combines TRBV10-3 with TRBJ2-3; 13 nucleotides match TRBD2. The CDR3 spans 15 residues. Unmatched junction bases numbered 1, after V lost 2 bases and J lost 5 bases. Germline-derived CDR1 and CDR2 are ENHRY and SYGVKD. Here the CDR3 DNA reads TGTGCCATCAGTGAGACTAGCGGGGGGGAAGATACGCAGTATTTT. Residues: CAISETSGGEDTQYF.

The rearrangement uses TRBV10-2 and TRBJ2-1, with 13 bases matching TRBD2. The V and J ends lost 7 bases and 11 bases, in that order; junction bases with no gene match: 8. CDR3 length: 14 amino acids. Germline lookup yields CDR1 WSHSY and CDR2 SAAADI. CDR3 DNA sequence: TGCGCCAGCATAGGGACTAGCGGGGCAAATAAGCAGTTCTTC. Translation: CASIGTSGANKQFF.

Only a few counts were recorded for this clonotype. This rearrangement joins TRBV6-1 to TRBJ1-6, with D hard to call. V lost 10 bases and J 10 bases, leaving 20 bases between the germline ends. Germline V CDR1 and CDR2: MNHNS, SASEGT. The CDR3 extends over 14 amino acids. The DNA for the CDR3 is TGTGCCATCACGACTGACTTGGCAGCGTCACCCCTCCACTTT. Translation: CAITTDLAASPLHF.

In this sample, this clonotype turned up once. A read error may be the cause here, since a much bigger clone is one base away. V is TRBV15 and J is TRBJ2-1; D uncertain. Germline CDR1 and CDR2: LNHNV and YYDKDF (reference sequence). This CDR3 comprises 12 residues. CDR3 sequence: CATCRDVNEQFF. CDR3 nucleotides: TGTGCCACCTGCAGAGATGTTAATGAGCAGTTCTTC.

This clonotype has more than one count but fewer than ten. The chain has TRBV12-3 or TRBV12-4 and TRBJ2-6, with D maybe TRBD1 (5 bases). The CDR3 runs 14 residues. V lost 6 bases and J 1 base, leaving 7 bases between the germline ends. As DNA, the CDR3 is TGTGCCAGCAGAAGGACATCTGGGGCCAACGTCCTGACTTTC. It codes for CASRRTSGANVLTF.

This chain links TRBV20-1 with TRBJ2-5; D is perhaps TRBD2 (7 bases). V was pared by 3 bases and J by 9 bases, with 17 bases between. Germline CDR1 and CDR2: DFQATT and SNEGSKA (reference sequence). The CDR3 spans 13 residues. The CDR3 is CSARDRGGEAQYF. CDR3 DNA: TGCAGTGCTAGGGATAGGGGGGGGGAGGCCCAGTACTTC.

About this clonotype: This may stem from a read error, because a much larger clone lies one nucleotide away. The genes are TRBV28 and TRBJ2-5; D is perhaps TRBD1 (5 bases). V shed 1 base and J shed 11 bases, with 14 bases lying between them. CDR1 and CDR2 from the germline V gene are MDHEN and SYDVKM. This CDR3 has 13 amino acids. DNA for the CDR3: TGTGCCAGCAGTTTATCCAGGGCCAATGAGCAGTACTTC. Translated: CASSLSRANEQYF.

The chain recombines TRBV28 with TRBJ2-1, with no clear D. Trimming took off 4 bases at V and 6 bases at J, with 16 bases between the two ends. CDR3 length equals 15 residues. The germline CDR1 and CDR2 sequences are MDHEN and SYDVKM. The CDR3, as DNA: TGTGCCAGCAGTTCTCCTGGACGAGATACCAATGAGCAGTTCTTC. This codes for CASSSPGRDTNEQFF.

J is TRBJ1-6 and V is TRBV11-2, with D tentatively TRBD1 (5 bases). Germline assignment: CDR1 SGHAT and CDR2 FQNNGV. The V end lost 3 bases, the J end lost 5 bases, and 11 bases lay between the germline ends. CDR3 length: 15 amino acids. The CDR3 spells CASSFGGRDNSPLHF. The CDR3 DNA reads as TGTGCCAGCAGCTTCGGGGGAAGGGATAATTCACCCCTCCACTTT.

V gene TRBV19 combines with J gene TRBJ1-5, with D unclear. From germline, CDR1 is LNHDA and CDR2 SQIVND (reference sequence). Trimming cost V 10 bases and J 4 bases, with 14 bases left between them. CDR3 length: 13 amino acids. CDR3 amino acids: CATQGILNQPQHF. The CDR3 coding sequence is TGTGCCACCCAAGGGATCCTTAATCAGCCCCAGCATTTT.

This clonotype appeared a few times. The rearrangement joins TRBV20-1 to TRBJ2-3; D perhaps matches TRBD2 (5 bases). Germline V CDR1 and CDR2: DFQATT, SNEGSKA (reference sequence). Trimming took 3 bases from V and 0 from J, leaving 13 bases between them. This CDR3 comprises 15 residues. CDR3 amino acids: CSASRLAGSTDTQYF. For the CDR3, the DNA is TGCAGTGCTAGTCGGCTAGCTGGAAGCACAGATACGCAGTATTTT.

The count of this clonotype is one. At one of its ends the junction is not consistent with the germline gene, which may arise from a read error. The genes are TRBV5-6 and TRBJ1-2; unclear D gene. Germline lookup yields CDR1 SGHDT and CDR2 YYEEEE. This CDR3 has 16 amino acids. CDR3: CASSLAGSGLNDGYTF. CDR3 nucleotide sequence: TGTGCCAGCAGCTTGGCCGGATCAGGCCTTAACGATGGCTACACCTTC.

The chain carries TRBV6-6 and TRBJ2-5, with 8 bases lining up with TRBD1. The J segment lost 11 bases and the V segment lost 7 bases, leaving 18 bases of the junction unmatched. Germline CDR1 MNHNY, CDR2 SVGAGI (reference sequence). The CDR3 has 15 amino acids. CDR3 coding DNA: TGTGCCAGCACCCCGGGACAGGCCGAGGTCAATGAGCAGTACTTC. Protein: CASTPGQAEVNEQYF.

This clonotype was detected a few times. The V call is TRBV12-5, the J call TRBJ1-6, with 10 bases identical to TRBD1. The J segment lost 10 bases and the V segment lost 7 bases, leaving 10 bases of the junction unmatched. The CDR3 is 15 residues long. The germline V gene has CDR1 LGHNT and CDR2 FRNRAP. The CDR3 DNA reads TGTGCTAGTGCTCCCCAGACAGGGGGCAGGTCACCCCTCCACTTT. It is translated as CASAPQTGGRSPLHF.